A single T cell receptor (beta chain) is shown here with its context. This record comes from a study of shared clonotypes between healthy human individuals. Study in general: With ages of 18 to 49, the donors were two women and three men.

Libraries were prepared by immunoSEQ multiplex PCR; TCRdb keeps only in-frame clonotypes and omits some of them. The sample includes about 990,000 clones, around three quarters of them seen just once. The sample was memory CD4+ T cells from PBMCs. Subset denoted: CD45RA-negative fraction. The TCR originated in a man aged 18 to 29 in good health. Some clones in this sample may be carry-over from other donors' samples.

The CDR3 DNA follows: TGTGCCAGCAGTTCAACAGGGTGGGGCACTGAAGCTTTCTTT. Protein: CASSSTGWGTEAFF. The chain joins TRBV5-6 to TRBJ1-1; D perhaps matches TRBD1 (6 bases). Between the trimmed V and J ends, which lost 5 bases and 4 bases, there was a span of 15 bases. Germline V gives CDR1 SGHDT, CDR2 YYEEEE. CDR3 length equals 14 residues.